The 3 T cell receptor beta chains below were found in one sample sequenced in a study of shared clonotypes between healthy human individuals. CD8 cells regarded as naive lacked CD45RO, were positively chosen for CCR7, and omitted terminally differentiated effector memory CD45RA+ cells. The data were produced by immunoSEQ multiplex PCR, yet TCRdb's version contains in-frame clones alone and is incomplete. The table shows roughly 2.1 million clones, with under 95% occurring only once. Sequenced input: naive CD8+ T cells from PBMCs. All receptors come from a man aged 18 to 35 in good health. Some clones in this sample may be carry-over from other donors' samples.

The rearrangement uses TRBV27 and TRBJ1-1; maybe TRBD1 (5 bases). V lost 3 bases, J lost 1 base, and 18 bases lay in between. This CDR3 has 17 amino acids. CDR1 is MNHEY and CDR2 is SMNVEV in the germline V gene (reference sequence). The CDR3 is CASSFRAAGGSNTEAFF. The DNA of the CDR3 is TGTGCCAGCAGTTTTAGGGCCGCTGGGGGGTCGAACACTGAAGCTTTCTTT.

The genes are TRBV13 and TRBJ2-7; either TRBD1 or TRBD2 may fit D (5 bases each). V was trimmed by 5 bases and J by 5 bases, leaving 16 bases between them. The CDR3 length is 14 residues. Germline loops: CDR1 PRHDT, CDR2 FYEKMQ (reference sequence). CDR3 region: CASSRGGWDDEQYF. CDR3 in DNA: TGTGCCAGCAGCCGGGGTGGTTGGGACGACGAGCAGTACTTC.

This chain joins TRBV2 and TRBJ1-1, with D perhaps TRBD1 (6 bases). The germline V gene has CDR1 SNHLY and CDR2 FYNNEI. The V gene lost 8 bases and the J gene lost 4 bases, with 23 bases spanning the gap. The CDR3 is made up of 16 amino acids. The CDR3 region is CASDSWGATRGTEAFF. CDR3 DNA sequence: TGTGCCAGCGATTCATGGGGGGCCACACGGGGCACTGAAGCTTTCTTT.